This TCR beta chain was recovered during a study of shared clonotypes between healthy human individuals. Using immunoSEQ multiplex PCR, the repertoire was profiled, and TCRdb retains in-frame clones only, with some absent. Of roughly 1 million clones in the sample, 75% are singletons; the top ten hold over 1.3%. Per germline, CDR1 SGHRS and CDR2 YFSETQ. V lost 0 bases and J 3 bases, leaving 7 bases between the germline ends. This CDR3 is built from 14 residues. Source material: memory CD4+ T cells sorted from blood. The sample's subset: CD45RA-negative fraction. The sequence came from a man in his late teens or twenties in good health. V gene TRBV5-1 combines with J gene TRBJ1-5; D gene unclear. The CDR3 protein is CASSLAPDNQPQHF. CDR3 nucleotide sequence: TGCGCCAGCAGCTTGGCCCCGGACAATCAGCCCCAGCATTTT.